The following is a T cell receptor (beta chain) sequence with its context. As yet, its antigen is unknown. This specimen belongs to a study of blood T cells in healthy people across ages. Findings of the study overall: While age rose, TCR beta diversity per million T cells dropped in a roughly linear way.

Using a J-beta primer mix together with a sample-barcoded 5' primer, a second PCR was run for roughly 7 to 11 cycles. Each CDR3 protein is one row after TCRdb ran MiXCR on the 5' RACE reads. The sample records around 1,900,000 distinct CDR3 sequences, about 39% being singletons. Each of the donors had about 9.9 milliliters of peripheral blood drawn into EDTA-treated Vacutainer tubes. J lost 5 bases, V lost 4 bases, and 6 bases had no gene match. CDR3 length equals 14 residues. The germline V gene encodes CDR1 MGHDK and CDR2 SYGVNS. Sequencing was performed on blood. The chain has TRBV25-1 and TRBJ2-5, with 8 bases fitting TRBD1. The clonotype comes from a human donor in good health. The CDR3 is CASSGTGSAETQYF. CDR3 nucleotide sequence: TGTGCCAGCAGTGGGACAGGGAGTGCGGAGACCCAGTACTTC.